Below, 31 T cell receptor beta chains from the same sample are listed, as sequenced in a study of OX40 agonist ivuxolimab in advanced cancers. Produced via immunoSEQ multiplex PCR; TCRdb's table is partial and in-frame only. The sample lists some 63,000 clones; roughly nine tenths were seen once. The input for sequencing was CD4+ or CD8+ T cells sorted from blood, taken in a trial of the OX40 agonist ivuxolimab. The receptors originated from an adult with an advanced solid tumor such as melanoma, head and neck, liver or kidney cancer.

This clone has just one count. This rearrangement joins TRBV4-2 to TRBJ2-7, with D unresolved. CDR3 length equals 13 residues. V lost 8 bases and J 2 bases, leaving 13 bases between the germline ends. Germline CDR1 is LGHNA and CDR2 is YNFKEQ. CDR3 in DNA: TGTGCCAGCTCGGAAGGGCTAGCCTACGAGCAGTACTTC. Encoded protein: CASSEGLAYEQYF.

The table lists this clone with a few counts. This rearrangement joins TRBV29-1 to TRBJ2-7; TRBD2 matches at 7 bases. The ends lost 0 bases at V and 5 bases at J; junction bases unmatched: 7. CDR1 SQVTM and CDR2 ANQGSEA come from the germline V gene. There are 14 residues in the CDR3. The CDR3 spells CSVEEGGTLDEQYF. The CDR3 DNA sequence: TGCAGCGTTGAAGAGGGGGGGACGTTGGACGAGCAGTACTTC.

This clone is medium-sized in the sample. V gene TRBV19 combines with J gene TRBJ2-6; TRBD1 is a possible D gene (5 bases). Germline V lookup: CDR1 LNHDA, CDR2 SQIVND (reference sequence). V lost 6 bases to trimming and J lost 1 base, with 22 bases between them. This CDR3 comprises 19 residues. The CDR3 here is CASSDLNAGIMSGANVLTF. The CDR3 DNA sequence: TGTGCCAGTAGCGACCTCAATGCAGGGATTATGTCTGGGGCCAACGTCCTGACTTTC.

In its sample, this clone was seen once. Germline is not matched at one junction end, which may reflect a read error. This rearrangement joins TRBV4-1 to TRBJ2-2; D is unclear. There are 15 residues in the CDR3. Per germline, CDR1 MGHRA and CDR2 YSYEKL. The CDR3, as DNA: TGCGCCAGCAGCCAAGATCCGGGTCACACCGTGGAGCTGTTTTTT. Translating gives CASSQDPGHTVELFF.

This chain links TRBV6-6 with TRBJ1-3, with 7 bases that match TRBD1. CDR1 and CDR2 (germline): MNHNY, SVGAGI (reference sequence). The CDR3 loop spans 13 amino acids. V shed 5 bases, J shed 4 bases, and the junction held 2 bases outside the gene matches. The CDR3 protein is CASSDRVGNTIYF. The CDR3 coding sequence is TGTGCCAGCAGTGACAGGGTCGGAAACACCATATATTTT.

The chain uses TRBV7-9 and TRBJ1-2, with TRBD1 identical over 9 bases. There are 14 residues in the CDR3. Per the germline V gene, CDR1 is SEHNR and CDR2 is FQNEAQ (reference sequence). The ends lost 5 bases at V and 5 bases at J; junction bases unmatched: 6. CDR3 coding DNA: TGTGCCAGCAGCGACCCCGGGACAGGGTATGGCTACACCTTC. Translated: CASSDPGTGYGYTF.

Only one count was recorded for this clone. The chain recombines TRBV7-3 with TRBJ2-7; D may be TRBD1 or TRBD2 (5 bases each). The CDR3 sequence is 14 residues long. V lost 8 bases and J lost 0, with 14 bases in between. Germline CDR1 is SGHTA and CDR2 is FQGTGA. This chain's CDR3 is CASAPSGGSYEQYF. Written as DNA, the CDR3 is TGTGCCAGCGCCCCTTCTGGGGGCTCCTACGAGCAGTACTTC.

CDR3 sequence (DNA): TGTGCCAGTAGTATTCCCCAGAGTACCGAGCAGTACTTC. It specifies CASSIPQSTEQYF. J is TRBJ2-7 and V is TRBV19; no clear D gene. The length of the CDR3 is 13 residues. The ends were cut back, 3 bases at V and 6 bases at J, with 12 bases in the middle. Germline loops: CDR1 LNHDA, CDR2 SQIVND (reference sequence).

The chain couples TRBV2 to TRBJ2-1, with unresolved D. V lost 3 bases to trimming and J lost 9 bases, with 9 bases between them. CDR1 is SNHLY, CDR2 FYNNEI, per germline. CDR3 length: 12 residues. The CDR3, as DNA: TGTGCCAGCAGTGATACCGCCCGTGAGCAGTTCTTC. This encodes CASSDTAREQFF.

The chain employs TRBV7-8 and TRBJ2-7; D is uncertain. V lost 4 bases to trimming and J lost 1 base, with 14 bases between them. CDR1 SGHVS and CDR2 FQNEAQ come from the germline V gene. This CDR3 contains 15 residues. CDR3 in amino acids: CASSSILDRSYEQYF. The CDR3 DNA is TGTGCCAGCAGCTCAATTTTAGACCGATCCTACGAGCAGTACTTC. Based on the CDR3 plus reference TRBV7-8 and TRBJ2-7, the full variable domain is GAGVSQSPRYKVAKRGQDVALRCDPISGHVSLFWYQQALGQGPEFLTYFQNEAQLDKSGLPSDRFFAERPEGSVSTLKIQRTQQEDSAVYLCASSSILDRSYEQYFGPGTRLTVT.

The chain employs TRBV6-1 and TRBJ1-5; TRBD1 might be the D (6 bases). Trimming took off 4 bases at V and 0 bases at J, with 13 bases between the two ends. Germline V lookup: CDR1 MNHNS, CDR2 SASEGT. The CDR3 runs to 16 residues. Here the CDR3 DNA reads TGTGCCAGCAGTGCGACGGGGGCCGATAGCAATCAGCCCCAGCATTTT. Encoded protein: CASSATGADSNQPQHF.

The rearrangement joins TRBV2 to TRBJ2-1; no firm D call. There are 16 residues in the CDR3. Germline-derived CDR1 and CDR2 are SNHLY and FYNNEI. V shed 1 base and J shed 0 bases, with 10 bases lying between them. The CDR3 DNA reads TGTGCCAGCAGTGAAGGCGACACGAGCTCCTACAATGAGCAGTTCTTC. Residues: CASSEGDTSSYNEQFF.

J is TRBJ1-1 and V is TRBV30; D unclear. CDR3 length equals 12 residues. V gave up 2 bases and J gave up 0 bases, with 4 bases separating them. Germline V gene sequence: CDR1 GTSNPN, CDR2 SVGIG (reference sequence). This chain's CDR3 is CAWSPVNTEAFF. As DNA, the CDR3 is TGTGCCTGGAGTCCAGTGAACACTGAAGCTTTCTTT.

This sequence joins TRBV19 and TRBJ1-1; D is uncertain. Deletions cut 8 bases from V and 7 bases from J, with 17 bases between. CDR3 size: 13 residues. From germline, CDR1 is LNHDA and CDR2 SQIVND (reference sequence). The CDR3 bases are TGTGCCAGTGGTTTTGGTCAGGATGGTGAAGCTTTCTTT. It codes for CASGFGQDGEAFF.

The chain joins TRBV5-6 to TRBJ2-1, with TRBD2 matching 7 bases. CDR3 length: 12 residues. From germline, CDR1 is SGHDT and CDR2 YYEEEE. The trim removed 2 bases at V and 7 bases at J, leaving 0 bases unmatched. In DNA form, the CDR3 reads TGTGCCAGCAGCTTCGGGGGGAATGAGCAGTTCTTC. This gives the protein CASSFGGNEQFF.

The genes are TRBV13 and TRBJ2-7, with 10 nucleotides matching TRBD1. Looked up from germline, CDR1 is PRHDT and CDR2 is FYEKMQ (reference sequence). The ends lost 5 bases at V and 4 bases at J; junction bases unmatched: 5. CDR3 length: 14 residues. The CDR3 loop is CASSDRDRGYEQYF. The CDR3 DNA reads TGTGCCAGCAGCGACCGGGACAGGGGTTACGAGCAGTACTTC.

The table lists this clone with a count of one. The chain uses TRBV7-6 and TRBJ2-3, with D tentatively TRBD2 (6 bases). CDR3 length: 16 amino acids. The V end was cut by 5 bases, the J end by 3 bases, with 18 bases between. Germline V gene data show CDR1 as SGHVS and CDR2 as FNYEAQ. The CDR3: CASSRRTGVSTDTQYF. CDR3 in DNA: TGTGCCAGCAGCCGTAGAACGGGGGTCTCGACAGATACGCAGTATTTT.

This chain connects TRBV27 to TRBJ1-2; D is unclear. V was cut by 4 bases and J by 1 base, with 7 bases left in between. Germline lookup yields CDR1 MNHEY and CDR2 SMNVEV (reference sequence). The CDR3 consists of 13 residues. The CDR3 is CASSSSINYGYTF. The CDR3 DNA reads TGTGCCAGCAGTTCCAGTATTAACTATGGCTACACCTTC.

The V gene is TRBV7-6, the J gene TRBJ2-3, with 7 bases matching TRBD2. This CDR3 is built from 17 residues. The V gene's germline CDR1 is SGHVS and CDR2 FNYEAQ. After removal of 1 base from V and 2 bases from J, the junction contained 9 bases not matched to a gene. CDR3 in amino acids: CASSLEGLGAYTDTQYF. The CDR3 bases are TGTGCCAGCAGCTTAGAAGGACTAGGGGCCTACACAGATACGCAGTATTTT.

V is TRBV7-8 and J is TRBJ1-2, with TRBD1 as a possible D gene (5 bases). V gave up 1 base and J gave up 8 bases, with 20 bases separating them. Germline-derived CDR1 and CDR2 are SGHVS and FQNEAQ. The CDR3 runs to 16 residues. CDR3 nucleotide sequence: TGTGCCAGCAGCTTAGGTGGGACGTCGCCATTTAGGGGCTACACCTTC. It is translated as CASSLGGTSPFRGYTF.

This chain connects TRBV14 to TRBJ2-7; D may match TRBD1 or TRBD2 (7 bases each). The CDR3 extends over 15 amino acids. CDR1 is SGHDN, CDR2 FVKESK, per germline. V lost 4 bases and J 5 bases, leaving 18 bases between the germline ends. This chain's CDR3 is CASSPGGVVRNEQYF. DNA of the CDR3: TGTGCCAGCAGCCCAGGGGGGGTCGTGAGGAACGAGCAGTACTTC. The variable domain in full, completed from reference TRBV14 and TRBJ2-7, reads EAGVTQFPSHSVIEKGQTVTLRCDPISGHDNLYWYRRVMGKEIKFLLHFVKESKQDESGMPNNRFLAERTGGTYSTLKVQPAELEDSGVYFCASSPGGVVRNEQYFGPGTRLTVT.

The chain employs TRBV4-1 and TRBJ2-7; D gene unclear. Per the germline V gene, CDR1 is MGHRA and CDR2 is YSYEKL. V lost 0 bases, J lost 4 bases, and 7 bases lay in between. The CDR3 is 13 amino acids. Here the CDR3 reads CASSQEIGYEQYF. The CDR3 DNA reads as TGCGCCAGCAGCCAAGAGATCGGTTACGAGCAGTACTTC.

The V gene is TRBV30, the J gene TRBJ2-3; 7 bases are shared with TRBD1. The trim removed 8 bases at V and 2 bases at J, leaving 16 bases unmatched. Germline loops: CDR1 GTSNPN, CDR2 SVGIG (reference sequence). This CDR3 has 16 residues. The CDR3 loop reads CAGLTGNGAHTDTQYF. CDR3 DNA: TGTGCCGGGTTGACAGGGAATGGGGCACACACAGATACGCAGTATTTT.

The chain combines TRBV9 with TRBJ1-2; weak D call: TRBD1 (6 bases). This CDR3 is 16 amino acids long. The V gene's germline CDR1 is SGDLS and CDR2 YYNGEE. Trimming took 3 bases from V and 4 from J, leaving 19 bases between them. The CDR3 loop is CASSAQQGMRVYGYTF. The CDR3 DNA reads as TGTGCCAGCAGCGCCCAACAGGGTATGCGAGTCTATGGCTACACCTTC.

This chain connects TRBV2 to TRBJ1-4; the match to TRBD1 covers 9 bases. CDR1 SNHLY and CDR2 FYNNEI come from the germline V gene. The trim removed 4 bases at V and 6 bases at J, leaving 3 bases unmatched. This CDR3 has 14 residues. The chain's CDR3 is CASSAGTGYEKLFF. The CDR3 DNA reads TGTGCCAGCAGTGCCGGGACAGGGTATGAAAAACTGTTTTTT.

The gene calls are TRBV27 and TRBJ2-1; 7 bases map to TRBD1. The CDR3 spans 16 residues. Germline trimming cut 0 bases from V and 6 bases from J; bases unmatched to any gene: 8. Germline V CDR1 and CDR2: MNHEY, SMNVEV (reference sequence). The CDR3 protein is CASSLSRQGPGNEQFF. The CDR3 nucleotides are TGTGCCAGCAGTTTATCCCGACAGGGTCCTGGCAATGAGCAGTTCTTC.

Comment on this clone: The same CDR3 can be traced to other DNA sequences in this sample. The chain recombines TRBV11-3 with TRBJ1-1; D remains unclear. This CDR3 contains 13 residues. V was cut by 1 base and J by 1 base, with 4 bases left in between. Germline CDR1 reads SGHNT; CDR2 reads YENEEA. CDR3 region: CASSLGGNTEAFF. DNA of the CDR3: TGTGCCAGCAGCTTAGGGGGGAACACTGAAGCTTTCTTT. Combining the CDR3 with reference TRBV11-3 and TRBJ1-1 gives the whole variable domain EAGVVQSPRYKIIEKKQPVAFWCNPISGHNTLYWYLQNLGQGPELLIRYENEEAVDDSQLPKDRFSAERLKGVDSTLKIQPAELGDSAVYLCASSLGGNTEAFFGQGTRLTVV.

This clone was counted only a few times. J is TRBJ1-1 and V is TRBV2; 9 bases map to TRBD1. Losses at the gene ends were 5 bases for V and 5 bases for J; bases not matched to a gene: 6. There are 14 residues in the CDR3. CDR1 is SNHLY, CDR2 FYNNEI, per germline. Here the CDR3 reads CASSTGQGWTEAFF. The CDR3 region has the DNA TGTGCCAGCAGTACCGGACAGGGGTGGACTGAAGCTTTCTTT.

This chain connects TRBV10-1 to TRBJ2-1; 7 bases match TRBD1. This CDR3 has 15 residues. The V and J ends lost 0 bases and 9 bases, in that order; junction bases with no gene match: 8. Germline assignment: CDR1 WNHNN and CDR2 SYGVQD (reference sequence). CDR3 DNA sequence: TGCGCCAGCAGTGAGTCAAAGGGGGCCTCGTTTGAGCAGTTCTTC. Translated, it gives CASSESKGASFEQFF.

The rearrangement uses TRBV9 and TRBJ1-2, with D unclear. V was shortened by 3 bases and J by 6 bases, with 15 bases between the two germline ends. The CDR3 extends over 14 amino acids. Germline V CDR1 and CDR2: SGDLS, YYNGEE. This CDR3 is CASSEGGDGNGYTF. In DNA, the CDR3 is TGTGCCAGCAGCGAAGGCGGGGATGGAAATGGCTACACCTTC.

The V call is TRBV27, the J call TRBJ2-7, with 7 positions matching TRBD2. Germline trimming cut 3 bases from V and 6 bases from J; bases unmatched to any gene: 2. This CDR3 is 12 amino acids long. Germline CDR1 and CDR2: MNHEY and SMNVEV (reference sequence). The CDR3 bases are TGTGCCAGCAGTTTCGGGGAGGGCGAGCAGTACTTC. Amino acids: CASSFGEGEQYF.